This T cell receptor (beta chain) came from a study of control samples from healthy donors and cancer patients. The germline V gene has CDR1 LNHDA and CDR2 SQIVND (reference sequence). Unmatched junction bases numbered 9, after V lost 4 bases and J lost 11 bases. The CDR3 contains 13 residues. Sequenced by immunoSEQ multiplex PCR; TCRdb stores in-frame clones only, minus some. The table lists 98,000 or so clones, 79% of them singletons. Sample: blood. This TCR derives from a woman between 25 and 40 years old in good health. The chain has TRBV19 and TRBJ1-1; TRBD1 agrees at 8 bases. The CDR3, as DNA: TGTGCCAGTAGTACTCGACAGGGGATTGATGCTTTCTTT. Translating gives CASSTRQGIDAFF.